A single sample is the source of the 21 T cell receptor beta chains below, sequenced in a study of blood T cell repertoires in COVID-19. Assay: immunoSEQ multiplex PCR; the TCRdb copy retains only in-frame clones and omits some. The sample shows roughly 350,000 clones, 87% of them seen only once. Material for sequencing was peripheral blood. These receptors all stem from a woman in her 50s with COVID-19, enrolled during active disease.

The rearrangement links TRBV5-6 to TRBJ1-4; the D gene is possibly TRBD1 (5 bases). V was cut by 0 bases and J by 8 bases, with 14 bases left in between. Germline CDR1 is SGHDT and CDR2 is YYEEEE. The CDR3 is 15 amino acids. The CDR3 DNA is TGTGCCAGCAGCTTGGCCTTGGGGCGCGAGGAAAAACTGTTTTTT. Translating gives CASSLALGREEKLFF.

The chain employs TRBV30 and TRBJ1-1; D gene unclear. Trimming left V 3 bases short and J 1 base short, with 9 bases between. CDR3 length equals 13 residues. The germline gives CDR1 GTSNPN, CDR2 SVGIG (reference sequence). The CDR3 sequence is CAWRPTRNTEAFF. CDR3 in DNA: TGTGCCTGGAGGCCTACTAGGAACACTGAAGCTTTCTTT.

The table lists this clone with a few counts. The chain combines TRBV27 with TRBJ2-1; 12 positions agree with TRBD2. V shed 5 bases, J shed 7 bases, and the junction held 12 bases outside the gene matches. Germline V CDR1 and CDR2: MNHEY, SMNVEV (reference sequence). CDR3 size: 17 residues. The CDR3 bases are TGTGCCAGCAGTCTCCCTAGCGGGAGGGCCCGGGGGAATGAGCAGTTCTTC. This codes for CASSLPSGRARGNEQFF.

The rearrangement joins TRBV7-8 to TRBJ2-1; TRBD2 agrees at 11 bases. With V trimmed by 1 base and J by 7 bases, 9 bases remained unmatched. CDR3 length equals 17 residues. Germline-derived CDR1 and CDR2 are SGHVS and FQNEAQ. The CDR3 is CASSLGVTSGKGNEQFF. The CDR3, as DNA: TGTGCCAGCAGCTTAGGTGTGACTAGCGGGAAAGGGAATGAGCAGTTCTTC.

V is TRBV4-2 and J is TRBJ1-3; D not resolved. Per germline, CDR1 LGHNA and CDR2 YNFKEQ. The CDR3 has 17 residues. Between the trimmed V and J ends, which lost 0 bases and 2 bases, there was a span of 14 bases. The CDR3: CASSQEERAGPGNTIYF. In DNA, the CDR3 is TGTGCCAGCAGCCAAGAAGAGCGGGCCGGGCCTGGAAACACCATATATTTT.

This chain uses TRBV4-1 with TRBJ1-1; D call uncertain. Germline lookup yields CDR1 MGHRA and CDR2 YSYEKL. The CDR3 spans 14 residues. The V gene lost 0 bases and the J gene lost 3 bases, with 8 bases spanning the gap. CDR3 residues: CASSQDPLDTEAFF. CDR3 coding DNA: TGCGCCAGCAGCCAAGATCCACTGGACACTGAAGCTTTCTTT.

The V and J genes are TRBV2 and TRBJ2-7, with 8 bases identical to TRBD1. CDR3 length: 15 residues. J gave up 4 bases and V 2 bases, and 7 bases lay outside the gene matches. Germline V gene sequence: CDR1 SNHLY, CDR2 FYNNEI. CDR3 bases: TGTGCCAGCAGTGAATGGGCAGGGGGCTTATACGAGCAGTACTTC. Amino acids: CASSEWAGGLYEQYF.

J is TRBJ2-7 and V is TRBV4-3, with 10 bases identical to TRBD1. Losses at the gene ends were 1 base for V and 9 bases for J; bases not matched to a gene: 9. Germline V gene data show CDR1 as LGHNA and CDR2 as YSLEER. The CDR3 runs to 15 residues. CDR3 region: CASSQAPGQGSAQYF. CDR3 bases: TGCGCCAGCAGCCAAGCCCCGGGACAGGGGTCGGCGCAGTACTTC.

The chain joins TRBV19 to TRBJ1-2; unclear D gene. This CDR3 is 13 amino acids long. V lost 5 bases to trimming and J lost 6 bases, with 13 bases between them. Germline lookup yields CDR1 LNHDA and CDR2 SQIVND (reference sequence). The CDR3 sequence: CASSSRINHGYTF. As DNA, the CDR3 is TGTGCCAGTAGTTCCAGGATAAACCATGGCTACACCTTC.

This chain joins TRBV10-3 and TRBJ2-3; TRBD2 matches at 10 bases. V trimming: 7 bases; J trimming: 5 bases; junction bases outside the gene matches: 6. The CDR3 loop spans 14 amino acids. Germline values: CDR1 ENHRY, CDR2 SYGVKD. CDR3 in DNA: TGTGCCATCATGCCTAGCGGGAGTTTAGATACGCAGTATTTT. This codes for CAIMPSGSLDTQYF.

CDR3 sequence: CSASGGGILYEQYF. CDR3 DNA sequence: TGCAGTGCTAGTGGTGGGGGCATTCTCTACGAGCAGTACTTC. The chain uses TRBV20-1 and TRBJ2-7, with D perhaps TRBD1 (6 bases). This CDR3 spans 14 amino acids. The ends were cut back, 3 bases at V and 3 bases at J, with 15 bases in the middle. CDR1 DFQATT and CDR2 SNEGSKA come from the germline V gene (reference sequence).

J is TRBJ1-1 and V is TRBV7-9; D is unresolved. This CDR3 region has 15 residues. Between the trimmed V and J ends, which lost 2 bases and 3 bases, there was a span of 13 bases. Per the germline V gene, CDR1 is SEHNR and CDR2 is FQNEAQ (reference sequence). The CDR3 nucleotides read TGTGCCAGCAGCTTATCTTTGGGCTCCCACACTGAAGCTTTCTTT. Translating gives CASSLSLGSHTEAFF.

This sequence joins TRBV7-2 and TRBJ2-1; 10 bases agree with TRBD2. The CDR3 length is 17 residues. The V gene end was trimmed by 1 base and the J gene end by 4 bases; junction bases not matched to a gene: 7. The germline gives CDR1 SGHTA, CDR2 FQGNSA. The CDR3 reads CASSLVPTSGMYNEQFF. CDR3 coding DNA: TGTGCCAGCAGCTTAGTCCCCACTAGCGGGATGTACAATGAGCAGTTCTTC.

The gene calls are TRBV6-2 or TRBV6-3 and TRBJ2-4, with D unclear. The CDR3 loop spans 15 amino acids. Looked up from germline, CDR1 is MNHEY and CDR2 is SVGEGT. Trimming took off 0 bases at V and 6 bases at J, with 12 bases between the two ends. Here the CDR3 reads CASSYSTRRRNIQYF. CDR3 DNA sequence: TGTGCCAGCAGTTACTCCACCAGGCGCCGAAACATTCAGTACTTC.

The CDR3 is CATSDKYRDRQYF. For the CDR3, the DNA is TGTGCCACCAGTGACAAATACCGGGACAGACAGTACTTC. This rearrangement joins TRBV24-1 to TRBJ2-7, with 7 bases lining up with TRBD1. V was pared by 4 bases and J by 10 bases, with 9 bases of the junction left unmatched. The germline V gene encodes CDR1 KGHDR and CDR2 SFDVKD. The CDR3 length is 13 residues.

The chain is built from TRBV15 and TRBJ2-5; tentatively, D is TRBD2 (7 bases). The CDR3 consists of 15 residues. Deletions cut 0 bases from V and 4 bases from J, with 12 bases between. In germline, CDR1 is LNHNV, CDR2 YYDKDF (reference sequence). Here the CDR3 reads CATSRDPGEGETQYF. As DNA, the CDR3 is TGTGCCACCAGCAGAGATCCAGGGGAGGGAGAGACCCAGTACTTC.

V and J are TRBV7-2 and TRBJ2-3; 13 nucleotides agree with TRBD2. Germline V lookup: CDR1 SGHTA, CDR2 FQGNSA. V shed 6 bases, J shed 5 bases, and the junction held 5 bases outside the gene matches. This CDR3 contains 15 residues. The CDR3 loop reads CASRRLAGGGDTQYF. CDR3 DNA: TGTGCCAGCAGACGACTAGCGGGAGGTGGAGATACGCAGTATTTT. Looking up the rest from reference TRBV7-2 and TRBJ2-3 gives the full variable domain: GAGVSQSPSNKVTEKGKDVELRCDPISGHTALYWYRQSLGQGLEFLIYFQGNSAPDKSGLPSDRFSAERTGGSVSTLTIQRTQQEDSAVYLCASRRLAGGGDTQYFGPGTRLTVL.

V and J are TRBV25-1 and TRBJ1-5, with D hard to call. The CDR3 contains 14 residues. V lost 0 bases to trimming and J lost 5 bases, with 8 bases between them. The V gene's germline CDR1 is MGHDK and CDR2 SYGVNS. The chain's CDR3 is CASSEYRRDQPQHF. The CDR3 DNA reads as TGTGCCAGCAGTGAATATAGGCGGGATCAGCCCCAGCATTTT.

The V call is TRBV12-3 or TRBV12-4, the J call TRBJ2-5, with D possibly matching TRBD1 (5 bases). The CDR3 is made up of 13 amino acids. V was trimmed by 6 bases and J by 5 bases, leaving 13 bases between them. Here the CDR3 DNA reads TGTGCCAGCAGGACCAGTGGGGCGGAGACCCAGTACTTC. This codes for CASRTSGAETQYF.

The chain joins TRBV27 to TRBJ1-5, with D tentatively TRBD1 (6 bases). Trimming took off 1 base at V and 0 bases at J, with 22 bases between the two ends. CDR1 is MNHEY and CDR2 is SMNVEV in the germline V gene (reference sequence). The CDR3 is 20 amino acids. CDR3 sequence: CASSLYPPQGATASNQPQHF. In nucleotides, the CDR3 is TGTGCCAGCAGTTTATACCCGCCACAGGGCGCGACTGCTAGCAATCAGCCCCAGCATTTT.

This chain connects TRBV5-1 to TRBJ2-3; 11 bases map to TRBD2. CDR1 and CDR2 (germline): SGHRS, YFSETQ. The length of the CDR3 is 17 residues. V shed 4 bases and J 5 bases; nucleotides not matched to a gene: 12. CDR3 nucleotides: TGCGCCAGCAGCCCCGGGACTAGCGGAGCCGGACAAGATACGCAGTATTTT. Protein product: CASSPGTSGAGQDTQYF.